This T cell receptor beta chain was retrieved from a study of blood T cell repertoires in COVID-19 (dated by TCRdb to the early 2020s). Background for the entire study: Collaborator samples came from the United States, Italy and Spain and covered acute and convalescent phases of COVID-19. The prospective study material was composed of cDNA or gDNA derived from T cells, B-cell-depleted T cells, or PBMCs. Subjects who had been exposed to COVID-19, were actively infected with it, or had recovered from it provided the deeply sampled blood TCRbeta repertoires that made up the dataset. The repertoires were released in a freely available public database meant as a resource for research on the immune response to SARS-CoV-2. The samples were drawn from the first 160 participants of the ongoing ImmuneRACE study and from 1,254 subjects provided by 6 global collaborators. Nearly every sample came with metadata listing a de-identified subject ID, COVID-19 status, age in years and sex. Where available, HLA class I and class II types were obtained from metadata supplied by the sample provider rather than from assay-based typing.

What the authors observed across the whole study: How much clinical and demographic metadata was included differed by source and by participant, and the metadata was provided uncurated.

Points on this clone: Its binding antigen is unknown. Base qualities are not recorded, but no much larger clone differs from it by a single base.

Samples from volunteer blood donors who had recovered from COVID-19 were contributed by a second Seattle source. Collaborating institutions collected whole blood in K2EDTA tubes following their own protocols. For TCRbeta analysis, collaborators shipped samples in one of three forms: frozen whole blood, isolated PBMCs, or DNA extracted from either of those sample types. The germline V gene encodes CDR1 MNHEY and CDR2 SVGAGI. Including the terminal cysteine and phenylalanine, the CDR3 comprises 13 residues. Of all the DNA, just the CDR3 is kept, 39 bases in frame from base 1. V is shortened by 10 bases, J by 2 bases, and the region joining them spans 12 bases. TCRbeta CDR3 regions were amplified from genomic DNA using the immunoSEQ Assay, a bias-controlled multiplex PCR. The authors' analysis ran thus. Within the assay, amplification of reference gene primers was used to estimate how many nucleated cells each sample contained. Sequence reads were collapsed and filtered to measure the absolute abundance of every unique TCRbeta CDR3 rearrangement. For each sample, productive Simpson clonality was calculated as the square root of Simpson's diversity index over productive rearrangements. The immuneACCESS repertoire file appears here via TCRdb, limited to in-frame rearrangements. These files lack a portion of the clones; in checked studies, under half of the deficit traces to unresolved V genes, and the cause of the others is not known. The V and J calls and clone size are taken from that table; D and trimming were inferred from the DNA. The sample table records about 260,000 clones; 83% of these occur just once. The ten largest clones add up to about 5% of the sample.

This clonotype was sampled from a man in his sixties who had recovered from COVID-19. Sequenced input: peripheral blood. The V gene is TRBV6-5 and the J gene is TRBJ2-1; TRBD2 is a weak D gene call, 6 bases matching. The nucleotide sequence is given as TGTGCCACTGAGTGGGGGGCCTACAATGAGCAGTTCTTC. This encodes CATEWGAYNEQFF.